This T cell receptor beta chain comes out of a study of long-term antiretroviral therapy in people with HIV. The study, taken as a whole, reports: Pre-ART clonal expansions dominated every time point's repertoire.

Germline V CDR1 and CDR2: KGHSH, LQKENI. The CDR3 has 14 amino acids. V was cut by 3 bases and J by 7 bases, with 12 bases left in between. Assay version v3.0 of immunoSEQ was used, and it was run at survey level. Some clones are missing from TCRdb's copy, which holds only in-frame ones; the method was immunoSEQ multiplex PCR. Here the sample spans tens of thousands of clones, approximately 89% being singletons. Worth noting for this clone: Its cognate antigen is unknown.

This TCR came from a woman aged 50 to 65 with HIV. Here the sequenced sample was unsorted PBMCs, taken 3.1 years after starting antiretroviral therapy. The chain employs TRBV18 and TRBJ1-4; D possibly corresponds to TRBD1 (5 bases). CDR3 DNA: TGTGCCAGCTCACCGATTGCAGGGACTGAAAAACTGTTTTTT. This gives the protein CASSPIAGTEKLFF.